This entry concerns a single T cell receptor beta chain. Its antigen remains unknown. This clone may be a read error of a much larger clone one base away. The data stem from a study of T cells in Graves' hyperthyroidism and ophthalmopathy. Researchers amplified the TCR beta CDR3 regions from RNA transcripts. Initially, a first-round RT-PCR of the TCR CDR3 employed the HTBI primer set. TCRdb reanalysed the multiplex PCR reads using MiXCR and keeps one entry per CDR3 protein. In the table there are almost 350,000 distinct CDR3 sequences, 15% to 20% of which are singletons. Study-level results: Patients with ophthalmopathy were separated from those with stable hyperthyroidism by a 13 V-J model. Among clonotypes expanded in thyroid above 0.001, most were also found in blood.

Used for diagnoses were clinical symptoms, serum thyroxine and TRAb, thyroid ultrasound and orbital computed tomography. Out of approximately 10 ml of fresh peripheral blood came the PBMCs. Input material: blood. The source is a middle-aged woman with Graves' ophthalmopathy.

CDR3 nucleotide sequence: TGTTCCAGCAGCCGCGATGGAAAGACTAGTTTGGGGAAGACCCAGTACTTC. Translating gives CSSSRDGKTSLGKTQYF. V usage is TRBV7-2 and J usage is TRBJ2-5; a possible D gene is TRBD2 (6 bases). Germline assignment: CDR1 SGHTA and CDR2 FQGNSA. CDR3 length: 17 residues.